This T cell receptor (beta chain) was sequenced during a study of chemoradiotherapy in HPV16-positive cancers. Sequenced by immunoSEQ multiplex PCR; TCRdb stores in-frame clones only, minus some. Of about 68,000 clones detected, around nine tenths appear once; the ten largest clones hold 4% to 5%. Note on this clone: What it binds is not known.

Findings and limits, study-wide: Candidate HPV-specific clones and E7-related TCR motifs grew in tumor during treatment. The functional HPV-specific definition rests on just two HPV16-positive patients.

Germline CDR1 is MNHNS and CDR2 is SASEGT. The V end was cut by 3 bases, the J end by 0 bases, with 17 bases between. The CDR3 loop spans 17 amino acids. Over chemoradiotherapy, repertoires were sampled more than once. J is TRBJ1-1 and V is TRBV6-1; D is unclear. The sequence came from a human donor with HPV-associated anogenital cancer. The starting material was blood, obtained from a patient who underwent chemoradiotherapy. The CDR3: CASSDGVKASLNTEAFF. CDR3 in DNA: TGTGCCAGCAGTGACGGGGTAAAGGCATCCTTGAACACTGAAGCTTTCTTT.